This T cell receptor beta chain derives from a study of blood T cells in healthy people across ages. Study findings and constraints: Comparison with aged donors showed that long-lived donors had more naive CD4+ cells and higher diversity.

The use of a sample-barcoded 5' primer and a J-beta primer mix characterized a second PCR of about 7 to 12 cycles. A template-switch adaptor containing 12 random nucleotides labeled each cDNA molecule. Each CDR3 protein gets one entry after TCRdb re-called the 5' RACE reads with MiXCR. The sample carries 1.5 million to 1.8 million distinct CDR3 sequences, 35% to 45% recorded once. About this clonotype itself: Its antigen is unknown.

Trimming took off 6 bases at V and 0 bases at J, with 14 bases between the two ends. From germline, CDR1 is MNHEY and CDR2 SVGEGT. The CDR3 extends over 15 amino acids. The V gene is TRBV6-2 or TRBV6-3, the J gene TRBJ2-5, with a weak D call TRBD1 (6 bases). The origin of this receptor is a woman between 18 and 29 years old in good health. The source material was blood. The CDR3 DNA reads TGTGCCAGCAGACTGAAAAACAGGGACCAAGAGACCCAGTACTTC. Translating it yields CASRLKNRDQETQYF.